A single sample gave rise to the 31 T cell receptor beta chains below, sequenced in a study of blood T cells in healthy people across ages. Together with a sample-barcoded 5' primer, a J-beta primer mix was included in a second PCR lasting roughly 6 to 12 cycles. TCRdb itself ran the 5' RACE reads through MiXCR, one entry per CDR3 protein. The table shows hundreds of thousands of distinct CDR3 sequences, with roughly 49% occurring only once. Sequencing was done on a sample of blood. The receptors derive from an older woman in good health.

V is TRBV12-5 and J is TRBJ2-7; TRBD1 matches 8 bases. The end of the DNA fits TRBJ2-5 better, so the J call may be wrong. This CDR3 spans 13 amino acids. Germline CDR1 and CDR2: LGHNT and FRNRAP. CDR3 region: CASDSGGDETQYF. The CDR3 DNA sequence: TGTGCTAGTGATTCAGGGGGCGATGAGACCCAGTACTTC.

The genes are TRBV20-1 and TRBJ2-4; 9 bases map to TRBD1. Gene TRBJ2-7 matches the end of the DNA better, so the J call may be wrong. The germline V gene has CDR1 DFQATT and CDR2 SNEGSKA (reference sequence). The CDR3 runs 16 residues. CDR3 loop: CSARKLGTGKNYEQYF. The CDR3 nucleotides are TGCAGTGCGAGAAAATTGGGGACAGGGAAAAACTACGAGCAGTACTTC.

The CDR3 nucleotides are TGTGCCAGCAGTTACTTCGGACTAGCGGGGGGGCGTGGCTACAATGAGCAGTTCTTC. Encoded protein: CASSYFGLAGGRGYNEQFF. The chain recombines TRBV6-5 with TRBJ2-1; 15 bases agree with TRBD2. Germline V CDR1 and CDR2: MNHEY, SVGAGI. The CDR3 has 19 amino acids. J gave up 3 bases and V 1 base, and 7 bases lay outside the gene matches.

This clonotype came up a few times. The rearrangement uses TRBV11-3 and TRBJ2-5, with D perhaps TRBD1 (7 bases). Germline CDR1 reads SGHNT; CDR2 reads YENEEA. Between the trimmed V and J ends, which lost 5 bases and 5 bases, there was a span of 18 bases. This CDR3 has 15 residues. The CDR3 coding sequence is TGTGCCAGCAGCCAGGGGGGACATTCGGGGGAGACCCAGTACTTC. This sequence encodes CASSQGGHSGETQYF.

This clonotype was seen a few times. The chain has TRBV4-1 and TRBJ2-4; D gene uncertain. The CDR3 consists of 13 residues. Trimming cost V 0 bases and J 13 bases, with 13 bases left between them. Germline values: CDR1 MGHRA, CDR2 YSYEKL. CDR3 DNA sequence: TGCGCCAGCAGCCAAGAGTTCTTTCACGGGCAGTACTTC. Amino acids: CASSQEFFHGQYF.

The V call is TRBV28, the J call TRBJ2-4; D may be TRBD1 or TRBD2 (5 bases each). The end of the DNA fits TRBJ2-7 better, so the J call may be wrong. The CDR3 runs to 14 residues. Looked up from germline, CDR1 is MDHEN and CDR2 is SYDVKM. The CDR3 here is CASRHLDLGDEQYF. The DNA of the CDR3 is TGTGCCAGCAGACACCTCGACCTGGGGGACGAGCAGTACTTC.

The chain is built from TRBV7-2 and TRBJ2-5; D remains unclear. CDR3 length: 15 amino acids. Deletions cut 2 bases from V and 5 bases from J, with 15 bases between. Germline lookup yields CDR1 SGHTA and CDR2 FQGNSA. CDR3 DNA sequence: TGTGCCAGCAGCTTATTGAGTAGCTCGGGTGAGACCCAGTACTTC. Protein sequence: CASSLLSSSGETQYF. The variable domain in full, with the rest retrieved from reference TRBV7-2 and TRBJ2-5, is GAGVSQSPSNKVTEKGKDVELRCDPISGHTALYWYRQSLGQGLEFLIYFQGNSAPDKSGLPSDRFSAERTGGSVSTLTIQRTQQEDSAVYLCASSLLSSSGETQYFGPGTRLLVL.

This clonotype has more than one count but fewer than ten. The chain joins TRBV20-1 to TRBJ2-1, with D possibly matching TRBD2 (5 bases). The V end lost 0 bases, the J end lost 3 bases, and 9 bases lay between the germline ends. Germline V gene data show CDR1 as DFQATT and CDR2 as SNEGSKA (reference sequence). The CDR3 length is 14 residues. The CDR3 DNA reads TGCAGTGCTAGAGATATCGAGGGCTACAATGAGCAGTTCTTC. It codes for CSARDIEGYNEQFF.

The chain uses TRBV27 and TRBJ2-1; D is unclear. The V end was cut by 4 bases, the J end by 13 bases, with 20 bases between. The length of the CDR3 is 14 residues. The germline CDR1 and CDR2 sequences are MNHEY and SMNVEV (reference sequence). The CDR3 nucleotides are TGTGCCAGCAGTTCGTGGACGGATACAATGAGCCAGTTCTTC. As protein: CASSSWTDTMSQFF.

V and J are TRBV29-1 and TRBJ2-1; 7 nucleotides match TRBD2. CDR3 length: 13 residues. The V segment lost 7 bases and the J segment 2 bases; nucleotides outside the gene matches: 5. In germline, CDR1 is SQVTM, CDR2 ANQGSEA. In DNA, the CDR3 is TGCAGCGATCGAGCGGGGACCTACAATGAGCAGTTCTTC. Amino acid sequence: CSDRAGTYNEQFF.

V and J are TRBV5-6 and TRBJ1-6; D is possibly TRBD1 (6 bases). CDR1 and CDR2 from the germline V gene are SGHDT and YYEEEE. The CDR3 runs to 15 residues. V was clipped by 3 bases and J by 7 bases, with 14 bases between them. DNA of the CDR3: TGTGCCAGCAGCTCCTACCACAGGGAAAATTCACCCCTCCACTTT. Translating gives CASSSYHRENSPLHF.

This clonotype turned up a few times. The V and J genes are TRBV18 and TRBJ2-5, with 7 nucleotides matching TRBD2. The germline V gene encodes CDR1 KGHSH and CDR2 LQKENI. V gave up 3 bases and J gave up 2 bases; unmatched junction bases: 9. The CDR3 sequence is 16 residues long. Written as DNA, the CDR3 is TGTGCCAGCTCACCGACCGGGCCGGGGGGACAAGAGACCCAGTACTTC. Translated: CASSPTGPGGQETQYF.

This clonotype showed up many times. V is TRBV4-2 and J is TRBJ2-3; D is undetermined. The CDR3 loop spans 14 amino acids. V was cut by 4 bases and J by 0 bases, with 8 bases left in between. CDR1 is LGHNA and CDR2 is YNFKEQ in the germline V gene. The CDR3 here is CASSRDWSTDTQYF. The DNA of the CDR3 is TGTGCCAGCAGCCGCGACTGGAGCACAGATACGCAGTATTTT.

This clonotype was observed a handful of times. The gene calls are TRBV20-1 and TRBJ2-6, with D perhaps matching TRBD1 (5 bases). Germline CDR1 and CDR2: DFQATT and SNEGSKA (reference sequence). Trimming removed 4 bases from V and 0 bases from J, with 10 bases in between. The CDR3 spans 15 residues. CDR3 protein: CSATQGSSGANVLTF. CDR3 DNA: TGCAGTGCTACGCAGGGTTCCTCTGGGGCCAACGTCCTGACTTTC.

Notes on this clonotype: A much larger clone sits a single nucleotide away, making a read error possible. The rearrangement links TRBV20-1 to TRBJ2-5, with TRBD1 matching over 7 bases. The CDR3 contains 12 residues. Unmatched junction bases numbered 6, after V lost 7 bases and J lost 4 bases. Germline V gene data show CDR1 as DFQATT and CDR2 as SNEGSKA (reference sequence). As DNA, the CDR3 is TGCAGTGGCCTTGACAGGGTAGAGACCCAGTACTTC. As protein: CSGLDRVETQYF.

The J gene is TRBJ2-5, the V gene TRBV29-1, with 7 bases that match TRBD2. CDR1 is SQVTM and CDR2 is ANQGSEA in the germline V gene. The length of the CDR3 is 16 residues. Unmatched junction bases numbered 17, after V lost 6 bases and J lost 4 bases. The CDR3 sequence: CSVGGGSVGVRETQYF. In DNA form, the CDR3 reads TGCAGCGTGGGCGGGGGATCAGTGGGAGTCAGAGAGACCCAGTACTTC.

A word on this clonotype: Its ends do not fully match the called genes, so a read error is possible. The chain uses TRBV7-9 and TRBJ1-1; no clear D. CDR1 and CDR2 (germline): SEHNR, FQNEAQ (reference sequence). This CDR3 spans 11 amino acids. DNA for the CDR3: TGTGTCAGCAGCTTACCCAGGGAAGCTTTCTTT. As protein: CVSSLPREAFF.

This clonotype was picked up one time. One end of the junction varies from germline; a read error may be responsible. CDR3 bases: TGTGCCAGCAGTTACCAGGGCTCCGAGCGGTACTTC. Protein sequence: CASSYQGSERYF. V usage is TRBV6-5 and J usage is TRBJ2-7; D might be TRBD1 (5 bases). The CDR3 covers 12 residues. Germline CDR1 reads MNHEY; CDR2 reads SVGAGI.

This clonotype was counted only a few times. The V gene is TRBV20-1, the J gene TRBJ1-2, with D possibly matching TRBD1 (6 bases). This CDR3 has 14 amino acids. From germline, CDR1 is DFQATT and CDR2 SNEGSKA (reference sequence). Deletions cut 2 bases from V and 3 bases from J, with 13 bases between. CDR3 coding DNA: TGCAGTGCTAGAACTCTCAGGGGAGACTATGGCTACACCTTC. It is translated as CSARTLRGDYGYTF.

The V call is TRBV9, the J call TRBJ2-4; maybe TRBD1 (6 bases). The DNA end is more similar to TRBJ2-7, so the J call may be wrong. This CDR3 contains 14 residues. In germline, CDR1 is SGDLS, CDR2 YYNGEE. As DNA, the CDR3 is TGTGCCAGCAGCGTTCAGGGGACGACCTACGAGCAGTACTTC. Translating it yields CASSVQGTTYEQYF.

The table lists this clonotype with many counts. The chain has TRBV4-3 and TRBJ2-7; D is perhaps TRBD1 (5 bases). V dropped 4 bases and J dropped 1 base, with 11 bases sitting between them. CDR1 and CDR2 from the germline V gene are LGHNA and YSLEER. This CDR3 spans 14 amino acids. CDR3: CASSRSTGSYEQYF. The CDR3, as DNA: TGCGCCAGCAGCCGAAGTACAGGATCCTACGAGCAGTACTTC.

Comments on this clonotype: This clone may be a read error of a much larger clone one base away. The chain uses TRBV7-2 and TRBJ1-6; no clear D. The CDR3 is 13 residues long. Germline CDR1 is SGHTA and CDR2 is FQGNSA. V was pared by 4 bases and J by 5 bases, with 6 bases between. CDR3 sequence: CASSSSHNSPLHF. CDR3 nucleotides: TGTGCCAGCAGCTCATCCCATAATTCACCCCTCCACTTT.

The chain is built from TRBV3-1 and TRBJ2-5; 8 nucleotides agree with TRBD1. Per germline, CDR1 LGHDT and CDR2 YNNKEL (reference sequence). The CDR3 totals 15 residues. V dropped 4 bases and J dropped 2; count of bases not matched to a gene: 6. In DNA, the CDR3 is TGTGCCAGCAGCCGCATGACAGGGGAGCAAGAGACCCAGTACTTC. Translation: CASSRMTGEQETQYF.

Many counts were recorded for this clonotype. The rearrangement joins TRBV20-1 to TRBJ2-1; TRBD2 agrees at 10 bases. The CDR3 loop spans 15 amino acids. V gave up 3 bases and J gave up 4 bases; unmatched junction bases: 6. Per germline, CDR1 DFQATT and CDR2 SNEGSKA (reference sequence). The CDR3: CSARVAGGGYNEQFF. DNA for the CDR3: TGCAGTGCTAGGGTAGCGGGAGGAGGATACAATGAGCAGTTCTTC.

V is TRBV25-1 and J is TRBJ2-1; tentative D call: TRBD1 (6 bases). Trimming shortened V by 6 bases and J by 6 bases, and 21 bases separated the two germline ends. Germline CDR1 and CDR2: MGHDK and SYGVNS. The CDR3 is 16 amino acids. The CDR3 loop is CASRITGTSRVNEQFF. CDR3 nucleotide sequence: TGTGCCAGCAGGATAACAGGGACGTCCCGGGTCAATGAGCAGTTCTTC.

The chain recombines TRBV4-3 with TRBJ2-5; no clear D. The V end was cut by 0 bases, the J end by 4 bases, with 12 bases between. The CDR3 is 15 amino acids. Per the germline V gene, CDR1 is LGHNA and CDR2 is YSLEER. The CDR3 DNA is TGCGCCAGCAGCCAAGAATTAATCCTCGGAGAGACCCAGTACTTC. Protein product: CASSQELILGETQYF.

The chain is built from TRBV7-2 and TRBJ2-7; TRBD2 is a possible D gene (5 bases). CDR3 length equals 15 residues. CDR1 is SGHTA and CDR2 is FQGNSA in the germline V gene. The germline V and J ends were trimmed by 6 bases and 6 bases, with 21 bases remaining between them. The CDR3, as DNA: TGTGCCAGCAGGCGGGCCGGGTTGGAAGGGCTCGAGCAGTACTTC. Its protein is CASRRAGLEGLEQYF.

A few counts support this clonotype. Here the CDR3 reads CASNDGQHQPQHF. CDR3 DNA: TGTGCCAGCAACGACGGACAACATCAGCCCCAGCATTTT. The J gene is TRBJ1-5, the V gene TRBV6-2 or TRBV6-3, with D possibly TRBD1 on 5 matching bases. The germline V and J ends were trimmed by 7 bases and 5 bases, with 12 bases remaining between them. CDR3 length: 13 residues. Germline CDR1 MNHEY, CDR2 SVGEGT.

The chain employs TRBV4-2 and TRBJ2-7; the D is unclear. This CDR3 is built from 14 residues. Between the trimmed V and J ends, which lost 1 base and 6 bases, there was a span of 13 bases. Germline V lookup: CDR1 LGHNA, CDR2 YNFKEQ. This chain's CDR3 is CASSQVEPETEQYF. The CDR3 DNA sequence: TGTGCCAGCAGCCAAGTGGAACCAGAAACCGAGCAGTACTTC.

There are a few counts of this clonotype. This chain's CDR3 is CASSFSSPTDTQYF. In DNA, the CDR3 is TGTGCCAGCAGCTTTTCTTCCCCCACAGATACGCAGTATTTT. The rearrangement uses TRBV11-2 and TRBJ2-3; D unresolved. V was pared by 3 bases and J by 2 bases, with 9 bases between. The CDR3 loop spans 14 amino acids. Germline CDR1 SGHAT, CDR2 FQNNGV.

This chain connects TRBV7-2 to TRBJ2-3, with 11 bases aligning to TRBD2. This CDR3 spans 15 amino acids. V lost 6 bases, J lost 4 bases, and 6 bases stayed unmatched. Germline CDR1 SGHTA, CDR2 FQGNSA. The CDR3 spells CASRHSSGRPDTQYF. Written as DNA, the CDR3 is TGTGCCAGCAGACATTCTAGCGGGAGGCCAGATACGCAGTATTTT.